A selection of T cell receptor beta chains follows, all from one sample in a study of PD-L1 blockade in urothelial cancer. TCRdb's copy holds only in-frame clones and misses some; the assay was immunoSEQ multiplex PCR. Of 30,000 to 40,000 clones detected, around 82% appear once; the ten largest clones hold about 6.8%. Specimen: PBMCs, collected around atezolizumab (anti-PD-L1) treatment. All receptors derive from a man aged 55 to 70 with urothelial cancer. CDR3s include the opening cysteine and the closing phenylalanine or tryptophan. Each record gives: J gene, CDR3 length, D gene, V gene, clone size, CDR3 DNA, CDR3 protein. The D gene is left open where the match is weak. Only some rows state a clone size, as once, few, many or a class for expanded clones.

TRBJ2-7 13 - TRBV5-6 - TGTGCCAGCAGCCCGGGTCCTTTCTACGAGCAGTACTTC CASSPGPFYEQYF
TRBJ2-1 13 TRBD1 TRBV2 - TGTGCCAGCAGTGAACAGGGGGTCAATGAGCAGTTCTTC CASSEQGVNEQFF
TRBJ1-1 15 - TRBV19 - TGTGCCAGTAACGACCCAGGGGTTGGTAACACTGAAGCTTTCTTT CASNDPGVGNTEAFF
TRBJ2-5 17 TRBD2 TRBV13 - TGTGCCAGCAGCCCCCGGCCCGCGTTTGGGGGGGGTGAGACCCAGTACTTC CASSPRPAFGGGETQYF
TRBJ2-5 15 - TRBV9 - TGTGCCAGCAGCGTAGTTCTAGGCAGCCAAGAGACCCAGTACTTC CASSVVLGSQETQYF
TRBJ1-5 11 - TRBV20-1 - TGCAGTGCTCTCGCGGCTCAGCCCCAGCATTTT CSALAAQPQHF
TRBJ2-7 15 - TRBV19 - TGTGCCAGTAGCCAACGGCAGGGGCGCCTTTCAGGGCAGTACTTC CASSQRQGRLSGQYF
TRBJ1-5 15 - TRBV5-1 - TGCGCCAGCAGCTTGGCCGGACAGCTCAATCAGCCCCAGCATTTT CASSLAGQLNQPQHF
TRBJ1-1 13 - TRBV6-5 - TGTGCCAGCAGTTACCAGGGGAACACTGAAGCTTTCTTT CASSYQGNTEAFF
TRBJ1-3 16 TRBD1 TRBV15 large TGTGCCACCAGCAGCTCCGGGACAGGGGCGGGAAACACCATATATTTT CATSSSGTGAGNTIYF
TRBJ1-2 16 TRBD1 TRBV4-1 - TGCGCCAGCAGCCAAGGGGCGCAGGGGGCTTGGGATGGCTACACCTTC CASSQGAQGAWDGYTF
TRBJ2-3 15 TRBD2 TRBV6-1 - TGTGCCAGCAGTGGTGCCCGGGGGGGGGAAGATACGCAGTATTTT CASSGARGGEDTQYF
TRBJ1-5 14 - TRBV18 - TGTGCCAGCTCACCAGCGACAGATAATCAGCCCCAGCATTTT CASSPATDNQPQHF
TRBJ2-2 15 - TRBV6-1 - TGTGCCAGCACCGAGGACAGAACGAACACCGGGGAGCTGTTTTTT CASTEDRTNTGELFF
TRBJ2-1 15 TRBD1 TRBV6-1 - TGTGCCAGCAGTCTTACCGGGACAGGGTATGTTGAGCAGTTCTTC CASSLTGTGYVEQFF
TRBJ2-3 15 TRBD1 TRBV5-1 - TGCGCCAGCAGCTTGGGGACAGGGGGGACAGATACGCAGTATTTT CASSLGTGGTDTQYF
TRBJ1-2 15 - TRBV11-2 - TGTGCCAGCAGCGAAGATTACAGTCACCTCTATGGCTACACCTTC CASSEDYSHLYGYTF
TRBJ2-4 13 TRBD1 TRBV30 - TGTGCCTGGAGTGAAACAGGGGCCGGGATTCAGTACTTC CAWSETGAGIQYF
TRBJ2-3 14 TRBD2 TRBV10-2 few TGCGCCAGCAGCTTCGGGGGGGGCGGAGATACGCAGTATTTT CASSFGGGGDTQYF
TRBJ1-4 13 - TRBV11-2 - TGTGCCAGCACCCCAGGGGACGGGCAAAAACTGTTTTTT CASTPGDGQKLFF
TRBJ1-2 14 - TRBV16 - TGTGCCAGCAGCCCCTCCGGTCTCGCTAAGGGCTACACCTTC CASSPSGLAKGYTF
TRBJ1-1 14 - TRBV6-6 - TGTGCCAGCAGCTTCGGGACTGTGAACACTGAAGCTTTCTTT CASSFGTVNTEAFF
TRBJ2-1 16 TRBD1 TRBV6-5 - TGTGCCAGCAGTTACTCGGGGACAGGGGCGGGCAATGAGCAGTTCTTC CASSYSGTGAGNEQFF
TRBJ1-5 13 - TRBV2 - TGTGCCAGCGGAGGGAGGTCTAATCAGCCCCAGCATTTT CASGGRSNQPQHF
TRBJ2-7 17 TRBD1 TRBV19 - TGTGCCAGTAGTATGGGCAGGAGGGGACAGGGAGCCCACGAGCAGTACTTC CASSMGRRGQGAHEQYF
TRBJ2-7 17 TRBD1 TRBV6-1 - TGTGCCAGCAGTGGCCCTCCGGGACAGGGCCGTTCCTACGAGCAGTACTTC CASSGPPGQGRSYEQYF
TRBJ2-1 14 - TRBV5-1 - TGCGCCAGCAGCTACTCCACTAGAGCCAATGAGCAGTTCTTC CASSYSTRANEQFF
TRBJ2-5 14 TRBD2 TRBV2 - TGTGCCAGCAGTGCTAGCGGGGTACAAGAGACCCAGTACTTC CASSASGVQETQYF
TRBJ2-3 12 - TRBV7-8 - TGTGCCAGCAGCCAGGGCCAGGGTAAGCGGTATTTT CASSQGQGKRYF
TRBJ2-7 14 - TRBV9 few TGTGCCAGCAGCCCCCGGGAGCCATCCTACGAGCAGTACTTC CASSPREPSYEQYF
TRBJ2-3 15 TRBD2 TRBV27 - TGTGCCAGCAGTCGGGGACTAGCGGCCACAGATACGCAGTATTTT CASSRGLAATDTQYF
TRBJ1-5 15 - TRBV30 few TGTGCCTGGGGGGCTGGGGGGGCGATCAATCAGCCCCAGCATTTT CAWGAGGAINQPQHF
TRBJ2-3 17 TRBD1 TRBV5-1 - TGCGCCAGCAGCTTGGAGGTCTTAGGACAGGGGAGCGATACGCAGTATTTT CASSLEVLGQGSDTQYF
TRBJ1-2 12 - TRBV2 - TGTGCCAGCACTGGGGGCTACTATGGCTACACCTTC CASTGGYYGYTF
TRBJ1-2 16 TRBD1 TRBV6-5 few TGTGCCAGCAGTTACATCCGGACAGGGGGCGCCTATGGCTACACCTTC CASSYIRTGGAYGYTF
TRBJ1-1 14 - TRBV27 - TGTGCCAGCAGTCAGGGAGGAATGAACACTGAAGCTTTCTTT CASSQGGMNTEAFF
TRBJ2-1 14 TRBD2 TRBV5-5 - TGTGCCAGCAGCTGGGGGGGGGAATACAATGAGCAGTTCTTC CASSWGGEYNEQFF
TRBJ2-7 10 - TRBV12-5 - TGTGCTAGTGGCTACTACGAGCAGTACTTC CASGYYEQYF
TRBJ2-2 14 - TRBV15 - TGTGCCACCAGCAGAGATCGAGTTTCGGGGGAGCTGTTTTTT CATSRDRVSGELFF
TRBJ2-7 13 TRBD1 TRBV18 - TGTGCCAGCTCGGACACAGGGGGCCGCGAGCAGTACTTC CASSDTGGREQYF
TRBJ1-3 15 - TRBV5-6 - TGTGCCAGCAGCTTGTACCAGGGTGCTGGAAACACCATATATTTT CASSLYQGAGNTIYF
TRBJ1-1 12 - TRBV2 - TGTGCCAGCGTACGAGGGAACACTGAAGCTTTCTTT CASVRGNTEAFF
TRBJ1-2 13 - TRBV5-5 - TGTGCCAGCAGACCCACTCTCGAGGATGGCTACACCTTC CASRPTLEDGYTF
TRBJ1-2 14 TRBD1 TRBV27 once TGTGCCAGCAGCGACCCAGGGGGCGGCTATGGCTACACCTTC CASSDPGGGYGYTF
TRBJ2-3 16 TRBD2 TRBV9 - TGTGCCAGCAGCGTAGGCTGGCTAGCGGGGGGAGATACGCAGTATTTT CASSVGWLAGGDTQYF
TRBJ2-7 14 TRBD2 TRBV6-5 few TGTGCCAGCAGTTACAGCGGGAATTTCGGCGAGCAGTACTTC CASSYSGNFGEQYF
TRBJ2-1 15 - TRBV9 - TGTGCCAGCAGCGGCGGGGTTACCTTATACAATGAGCAGTTCTTC CASSGGVTLYNEQFF
TRBJ1-5 15 TRBD1 TRBV6-1 - TGTGCCAGCAGTCAAACAGGGGATAGCAATCAGCCCCAGCATTTT CASSQTGDSNQPQHF
TRBJ1-2 12 - TRBV6-6 - TGTGCCAGTCGGGGGTCGGCCTATGGCTACACCTTC CASRGSAYGYTF
TRBJ2-3 16 TRBD2 TRBV5-1 - TGCGCCAGCAGGCCTCTAGCGGGCCTCAGCACAGATACGCAGTATTTT CASRPLAGLSTDTQYF
TRBJ2-2 17 TRBD2 TRBV30 - TGTGCCTGGAGTGTCCCTCGCGGGGGGGCTGCCACCGGGGAGCTGTTTTTT CAWSVPRGGAATGELFF
TRBJ2-3 17 TRBD2 TRBV11-1 - TGTGCCAGCAGCTTAGAAGTAGCGGGGTATGGTACAGATACGCAGTATTTT CASSLEVAGYGTDTQYF
TRBJ2-1 18 TRBD2 TRBV5-4 - TGTGCCAGCAGCTTGGAGCTCAGAGCGGGGGGATATGACAATGAGCAGTTCTTC CASSLELRAGGYDNEQFF